The entry that follows covers one TCR beta chain sequence. Its matching antigen is unknown. TCRdb itself ran the reads through MiXCR, one entry per CDR3 protein. Of around 360,000 distinct CDR3 sequences listed, approximately 30% were seen once; the top ten hold approximately 12%. The data belong to a study of T cell repertoires in cytomegalovirus infection. Whole-study context: Indications of both CMV infection and matching HLA type were provided by public TCR beta signatures.

Germline CDR1 DFQATT, CDR2 SNEGSKA (reference sequence). The CDR3 is 14 amino acids. Trimming took off 4 bases at V and 2 bases at J, with 13 bases between the two ends. Findings and limits, study-wide: The ex vivo response was dominated by HLA-C-restricted CMV-specific TCR beta clonotypes.

The rearrangement links TRBV20-1 to TRBJ2-3; a possible D gene is TRBD1 (6 bases). The sequencing here drew on cultured PBMCs, taken from culture after CMV antigen stimulation. The clonotype was recovered from a human donor in good health (CMV status not recorded). Some clones in this sample may be carry-over from other donors' samples. Here the CDR3 reads CSATGAEDTDTQYF. The CDR3 region has the DNA TGCAGTGCTACAGGGGCGGAGGACACAGATACGCAGTATTTT.